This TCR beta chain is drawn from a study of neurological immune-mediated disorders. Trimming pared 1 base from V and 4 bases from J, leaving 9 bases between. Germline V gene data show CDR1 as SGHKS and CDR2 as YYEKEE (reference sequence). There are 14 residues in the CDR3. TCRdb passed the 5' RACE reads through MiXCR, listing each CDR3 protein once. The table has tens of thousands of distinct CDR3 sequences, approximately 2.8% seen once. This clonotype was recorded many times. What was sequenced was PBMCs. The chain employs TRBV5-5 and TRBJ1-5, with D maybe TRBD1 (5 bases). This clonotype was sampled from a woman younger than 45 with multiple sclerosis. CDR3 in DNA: TGTGCCAGCAGCTTGTCGGGGGGGAATCAGCCCCAGCATTTT. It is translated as CASSLSGGNQPQHF.